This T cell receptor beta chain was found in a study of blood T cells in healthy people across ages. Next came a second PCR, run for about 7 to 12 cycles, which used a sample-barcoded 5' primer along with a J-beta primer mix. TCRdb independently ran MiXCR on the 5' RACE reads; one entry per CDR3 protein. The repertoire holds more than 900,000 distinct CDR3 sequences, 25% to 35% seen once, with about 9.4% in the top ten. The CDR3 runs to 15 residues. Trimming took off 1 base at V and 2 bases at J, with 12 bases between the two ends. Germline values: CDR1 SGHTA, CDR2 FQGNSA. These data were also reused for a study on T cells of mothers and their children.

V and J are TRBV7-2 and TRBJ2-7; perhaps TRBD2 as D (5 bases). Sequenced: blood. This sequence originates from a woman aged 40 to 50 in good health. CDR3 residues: CASSLVGGLPYEQYF. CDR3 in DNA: TGTGCCAGCAGCTTAGTTGGAGGCCTGCCCTACGAGCAGTACTTC. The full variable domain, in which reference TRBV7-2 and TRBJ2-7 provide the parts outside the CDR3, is GAGVSQSPSNKVTEKGKDVELRCDPISGHTALYWYRQSLGQGLEFLIYFQGNSAPDKSGLPSDRFSAERTGGSVSTLTIQRTQQEDSAVYLCASSLVGGLPYEQYFGPGTRLTVT.